Presented here are 13 T cell receptor beta chains from one specimen sequenced in a study of shared clonotypes between healthy human individuals (dated by TCRdb to the early 2020s). The library was built by means of the immunoSEQ multiplex PCR assay. Drawn from immuneACCESS, this table holds only the in-frame rearrangements with V and J called that TCRdb kept. Clones are partly lost; checked studies trace under half to an unresolved V gene and leave the rest unexplained. The sample table contains about 330,000 clones; only one count was recorded for around 74% of them. 10% of the sample comes from the top ten. The sequencing sample was made of memory CD4+ T cells sorted from blood. The cell subset or site label for this specimen denotes: CD45RA-negative fraction. The receptors stem from a man aged 30-40 years in good health.

This chain joins TRBV6-1 and TRBJ2-5, with D perhaps TRBD1 (5 bases). The CDR3 extends over 13 amino acids. Germline V CDR1 and CDR2: MNHNS, SASEGT. The ends were cut back, 6 bases at V and 2 bases at J, with 10 bases in the middle. CDR3: CASRAGQQETQYF. CDR3 nucleotides: TGTGCCAGCAGGGCCGGACAACAAGAGACCCAGTACTTC.

The chain uses TRBV5-4 and TRBJ2-3; D might be TRBD2 (6 bases). CDR1 and CDR2 (germline): SGHNT, YYREEE (reference sequence). The CDR3 is 15 amino acids. The V gene lost 0 bases and the J gene lost 1 base, with 9 bases spanning the gap. The CDR3 bases are TGTGCCAGCAGCTTGGGTGGCGGGGGCACAGATACGCAGTATTTT. This translates into CASSLGGGGTDTQYF.

This sequence joins TRBV6-1 and TRBJ1-1; D ambiguous. Germline CDR1 is MNHNS and CDR2 is SASEGT. This CDR3 has 13 amino acids. Trimming removed 7 bases from V and 0 bases from J, with 9 bases in between. The CDR3: CASKNPVNTEAFF. The CDR3 DNA follows: TGTGCCAGCAAAAACCCCGTGAACACTGAAGCTTTCTTT.

This clone was counted only a few times. The chain has TRBV19 and TRBJ1-5; TRBD1 is a possible D gene (5 bases). V was shortened by 10 bases and J by 0 bases, with 13 bases between the two germline ends. The CDR3 is 14 residues long. Germline loops: CDR1 LNHDA, CDR2 SQIVND (reference sequence). CDR3 loop: CATTRGLSNQPQHF. DNA for the CDR3: TGTGCCACTACTCGGGGACTTAGCAATCAGCCCCAGCATTTT.

The chain carries TRBV29-1 and TRBJ1-5; D is possibly TRBD1 (6 bases). This CDR3 spans 15 amino acids. Germline-derived CDR1 and CDR2 are SQVTM and ANQGSEA. V was shortened by 4 bases and J by 3 bases, with 16 bases between the two germline ends. The CDR3 loop is CSVGGGPSVNQPQHF. For the CDR3, the DNA is TGCAGCGTTGGTGGGGGGCCGTCAGTCAATCAGCCCCAGCATTTT.

The chain employs TRBV4-2 and TRBJ2-5; D unresolved. Trimming took 2 bases from V and 6 from J, leaving 13 bases between them. This CDR3 region has 14 residues. Germline assignment: CDR1 LGHNA and CDR2 YNFKEQ. The DNA for the CDR3 is TGTGCCAGCAGCCAACTTGGGGTGGACCAGACCCAGTACTTC. Amino acids: CASSQLGVDQTQYF.

The chain employs TRBV20-1 and TRBJ2-3, with D possibly matching TRBD1 (5 bases). The CDR3 is made up of 11 amino acids. Germline V gene data show CDR1 as DFQATT and CDR2 as SNEGSKA (reference sequence). Trimming took 6 bases from V and 5 from J, leaving 9 bases between them. In nucleotides, the CDR3 is TGCAGTGCCGCAAGGGGAGATACGCAGTATTTT. Amino acids: CSAARGDTQYF.

This clone appeared a few times. At the DNA level, this CDR3 is encoded by other sequences in the same sample as well. The J gene is TRBJ2-7, the V gene TRBV6-5; D unresolved. V lost 0 bases and J 2 bases, leaving 11 bases between the germline ends. This CDR3 has 15 amino acids. Germline CDR1 is MNHEY and CDR2 is SVGAGI. The CDR3 loop reads CASSYSPPGTYEQYF. CDR3 in DNA: TGTGCCAGCAGTTACTCCCCCCCGGGTACCTACGAGCAGTACTTC.

This clone was counted between two and nine times. The gene calls are TRBV28 and TRBJ2-7, with 7 nucleotides matching TRBD1. The CDR3 is made up of 14 amino acids. CDR1 and CDR2 from the germline V gene are MDHEN and SYDVKM. J gave up 0 bases and V 5 bases, and 4 bases lay outside the gene matches. The CDR3 sequence: CASSRYRGSYEQYF. DNA of the CDR3: TGTGCCAGCAGTCGATACAGGGGCTCCTACGAGCAGTACTTC.

This clone was seen a handful of times. V is TRBV7-9 and J is TRBJ1-1, with 7 bases fitting TRBD1. V shed 5 bases and J 1 base; nucleotides not matched to a gene: 4. Looked up from germline, CDR1 is SEHNR and CDR2 is FQNEAQ (reference sequence). The CDR3 totals 14 residues. The CDR3 spells CASSIRQGNTEAFF. CDR3 sequence (DNA): TGTGCCAGCAGCATCAGACAGGGGAACACTGAAGCTTTCTTT.

This chain joins TRBV28 and TRBJ1-2; possibly TRBD1 for D (5 bases). Looked up from germline, CDR1 is MDHEN and CDR2 is SYDVKM. V lost 6 bases, J lost 2 bases, and 16 bases lay in between. The CDR3 extends over 15 amino acids. CDR3 residues: CASSLRPQANYGYTF. CDR3 DNA sequence: TGTGCCAGCAGCCTAAGACCACAGGCGAACTATGGCTACACCTTC.

This chain uses TRBV5-4 with TRBJ2-7, with 8 nucleotides matching TRBD2. With 4 bases clipped from V and 4 bases from J, the junction kept 10 bases outside the gene matches. Germline CDR1 is SGHNT and CDR2 is YYREEE (reference sequence). CDR3 size: 15 residues. CDR3 DNA: TGTGCCAGCAGCCCGGCGGGGGGAGACAGGTACGAGCAGTACTTC. Its translation is CASSPAGGDRYEQYF.

The chain is built from TRBV29-1 and TRBJ2-2; D remains ambiguous. Trimming shortened V by 6 bases and J by 3 bases, and 5 bases separated the two germline ends. The CDR3 is 11 residues long. Germline assignment: CDR1 SQVTM and CDR2 ANQGSEA. The CDR3 region is CSVRHTGELFF. CDR3 nucleotides: TGCAGCGTAAGACACACCGGGGAGCTGTTTTTT.